This T cell receptor (beta chain) was captured by sequencing in a study of cytomegalovirus exposure and HLA in healthy donors. The CDR3 spans 16 residues. CDR1 is SNHLY and CDR2 is FYNNEI in the germline V gene. V gave up 6 bases and J gave up 4 bases; unmatched junction bases: 10. This clone has a single count. The primer mix had 60 Vbeta and 13 Jbeta primers. Clones were read by immunoSEQ multiplex PCR, and TCRdb kept only the in-frame ones, dropping some. The sample includes about 70,000 clones, 86% of them seen just once. The clonotype was recovered from a woman aged 25 to 39 in good health and CMV-seronegative. V gene TRBV2 combines with J gene TRBJ2-7; 12 bases fit TRBD2. Sequenced sample: PBMCs. This chain's CDR3 is CASSLAGGPLVYEQYF. CDR3 in DNA: TGTGCCAGCAGCCTAGCGGGAGGGCCGCTCGTATACGAGCAGTACTTC. The entire variable domain, with the rest obtained from reference TRBV2 and TRBJ2-7, is as follows: EPEVTQTPSHQVTQMGQEVILRCVPISNHLYFYWYRQILGQKVEFLVSFYNNEISEKSEIFDDQFSVERPDGSNFTLKIRSTKLEDSAMYFCASSLAGGPLVYEQYFGPGTRLTVT.